This T cell receptor beta chain was documented in a study of cytomegalovirus exposure and HLA in healthy donors. This clone has more than one count but fewer than ten. The CDR3 has 14 amino acids. Germline trimming cut 2 bases from V and 2 bases from J; bases unmatched to any gene: 3. The germline gives CDR1 LNHDA, CDR2 SQIVND (reference sequence). TCRdb's table, derived via immunoSEQ multiplex PCR, lists solely in-frame clones and lacks some. The sample includes some 130,000 clones, 88% of them seen just once. This chain joins TRBV19 and TRBJ2-7; 7 bases map to TRBD1. The specimen sequenced was PBMCs. This TCR was recovered from a man aged 30-40 years in good health and CMV-seronegative. The CDR3 DNA is TGTGCCAGTAGTATAAGAGGGACAGCCTACGAGCAGTACTTC. Translated, it gives CASSIRGTAYEQYF.